This T cell receptor (beta chain) was captured in a study of blood T cell repertoires in COVID-19. Study-level information: Samples representing acute and convalescent COVID-19 were sourced from the United States, Italy and Spain. T cells, B-cell-depleted T cells, or PBMCs provided the cDNA or gDNA that served as material.

The CDR3 consists of 16 residues. The trim removed 4 bases at V and 7 bases at J, leaving 11 bases unmatched. In germline, CDR1 is KGHDR, CDR2 SFDVKD. Per the authors' pipeline: Cell counts per sample came from amplifying reference gene primers. Generated by immunoSEQ multiplex PCR, the TCRdb table keeps only in-frame clones and is missing some. D and trimming come from the DNA, and the V and J calls and clone size come from that table. The sample lists 200,000 to 250,000 clones; about 87% were seen once. The Seattle patients, enrolled during active infection, were followed longitudinally. The genes are TRBV24-1 and TRBJ1-2; TRBD1 agrees at 10 bases. Sequencing was carried out using peripheral blood. The TCR originated in a man aged 25 to 40 with COVID-19, enrolled during active disease. This CDR3 is CATSETPGQGLGGYTF. The DNA of the CDR3 is TGTGCCACCAGTGAGACCCCGGGACAGGGGCTTGGTGGCTACACCTTC.